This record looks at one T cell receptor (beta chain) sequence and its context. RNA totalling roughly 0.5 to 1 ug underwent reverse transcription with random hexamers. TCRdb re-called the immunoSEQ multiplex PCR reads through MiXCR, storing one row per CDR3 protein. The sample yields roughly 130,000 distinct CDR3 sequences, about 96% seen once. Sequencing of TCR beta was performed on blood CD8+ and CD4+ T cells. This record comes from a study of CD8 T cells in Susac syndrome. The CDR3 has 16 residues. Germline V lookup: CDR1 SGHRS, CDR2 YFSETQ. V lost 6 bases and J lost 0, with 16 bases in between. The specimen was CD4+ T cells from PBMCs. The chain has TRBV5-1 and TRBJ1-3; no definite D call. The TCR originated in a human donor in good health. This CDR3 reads CASTPSGPSSGNTIYF. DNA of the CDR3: TGCGCCAGCACCCCCAGTGGACCCAGCTCTGGAAACACCATATATTTT.